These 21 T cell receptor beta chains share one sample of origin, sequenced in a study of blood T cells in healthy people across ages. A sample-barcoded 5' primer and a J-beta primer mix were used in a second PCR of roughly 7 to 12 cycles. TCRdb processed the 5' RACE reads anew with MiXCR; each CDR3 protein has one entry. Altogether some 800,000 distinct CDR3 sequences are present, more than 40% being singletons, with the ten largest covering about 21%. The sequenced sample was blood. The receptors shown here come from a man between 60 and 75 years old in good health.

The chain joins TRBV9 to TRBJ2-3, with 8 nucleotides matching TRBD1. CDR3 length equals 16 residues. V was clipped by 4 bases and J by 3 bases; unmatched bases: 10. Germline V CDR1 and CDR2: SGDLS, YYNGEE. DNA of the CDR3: TGTGCCAGCAGCACTCAGGACAGGGAGAGGACAGATACGCAGTATTTT. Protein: CASSTQDRERTDTQYF. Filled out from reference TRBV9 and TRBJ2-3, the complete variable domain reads DSGVTQTPKHLITATGQRVTLRCSPRSGDLSVYWYQQSLDQGLQFLIQYYNGEERAKGNILERFSAQQFPDLHSELNLSSLELGDSALYFCASSTQDRERTDTQYFGPGTRLTVL.

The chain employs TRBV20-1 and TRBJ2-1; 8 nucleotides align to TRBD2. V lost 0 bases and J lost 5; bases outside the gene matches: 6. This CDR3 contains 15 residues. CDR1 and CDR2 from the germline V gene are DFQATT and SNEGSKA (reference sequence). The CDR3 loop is CSARDPEGLDNEQFF. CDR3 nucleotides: TGCAGTGCTAGAGACCCCGAGGGACTAGACAATGAGCAGTTCTTC.

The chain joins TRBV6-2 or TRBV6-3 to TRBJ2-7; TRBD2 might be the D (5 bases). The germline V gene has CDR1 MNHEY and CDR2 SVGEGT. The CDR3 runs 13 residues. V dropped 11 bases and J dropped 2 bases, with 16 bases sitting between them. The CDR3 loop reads CAGQWGDTYEQYF. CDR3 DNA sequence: TGTGCCGGCCAGTGGGGAGATACCTACGAGCAGTACTTC.

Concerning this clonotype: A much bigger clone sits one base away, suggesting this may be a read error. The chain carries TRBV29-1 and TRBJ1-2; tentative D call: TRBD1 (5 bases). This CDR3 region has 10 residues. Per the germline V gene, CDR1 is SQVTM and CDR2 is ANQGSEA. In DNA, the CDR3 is TGCGCCGGGGGGACTGATGGCTACACCTTC. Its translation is CAGGTDGYTF.

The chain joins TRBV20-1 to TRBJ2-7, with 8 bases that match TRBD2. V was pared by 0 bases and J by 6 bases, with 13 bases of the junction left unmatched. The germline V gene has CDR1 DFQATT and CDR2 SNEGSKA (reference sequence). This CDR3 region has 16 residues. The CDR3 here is CSARDLYGTSLGEQYF. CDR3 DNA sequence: TGCAGTGCTAGAGATCTGTACGGGACTAGTCTTGGCGAGCAGTACTTC.

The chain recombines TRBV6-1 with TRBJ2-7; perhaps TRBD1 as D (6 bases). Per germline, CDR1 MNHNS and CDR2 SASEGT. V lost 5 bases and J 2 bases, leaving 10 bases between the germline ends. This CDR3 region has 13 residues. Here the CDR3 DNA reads TGTGCCAGCAGTCGGGGACAACCCTACGAGCAGTACTTC. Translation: CASSRGQPYEQYF.

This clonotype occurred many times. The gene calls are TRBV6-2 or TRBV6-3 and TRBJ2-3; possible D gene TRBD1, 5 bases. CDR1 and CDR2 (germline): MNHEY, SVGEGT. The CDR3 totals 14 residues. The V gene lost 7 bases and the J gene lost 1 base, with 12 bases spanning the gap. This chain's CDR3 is CASKDSLRTDTQYF. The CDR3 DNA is TGTGCCAGCAAAGACAGCCTCCGCACAGATACGCAGTATTTT.

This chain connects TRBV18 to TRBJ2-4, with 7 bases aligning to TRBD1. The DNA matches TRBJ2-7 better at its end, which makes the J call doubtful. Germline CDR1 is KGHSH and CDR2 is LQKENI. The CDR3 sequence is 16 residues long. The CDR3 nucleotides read TGTGCCAGCTCACCCTTAGGGACAGTCAGTGGCTACGAGCAGTACTTC. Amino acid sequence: CASSPLGTVSGYEQYF.

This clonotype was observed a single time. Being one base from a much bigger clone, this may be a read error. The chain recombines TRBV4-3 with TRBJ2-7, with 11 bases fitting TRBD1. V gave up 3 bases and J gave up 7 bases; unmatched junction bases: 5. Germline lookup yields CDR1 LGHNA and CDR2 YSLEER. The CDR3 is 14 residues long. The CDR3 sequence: CASSQGQGVREQYF. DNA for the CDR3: TGCGCCAGCAGCCAGGGACAGGGGGTGAGGGAGCAGTACTTC.

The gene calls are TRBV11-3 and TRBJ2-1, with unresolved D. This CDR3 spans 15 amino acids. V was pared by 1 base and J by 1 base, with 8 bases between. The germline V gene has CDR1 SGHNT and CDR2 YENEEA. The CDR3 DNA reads TGTGCCAGCAGCTTAGTCTCGGATTCCTACAATGAGCAGTTCTTC. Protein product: CASSLVSDSYNEQFF.

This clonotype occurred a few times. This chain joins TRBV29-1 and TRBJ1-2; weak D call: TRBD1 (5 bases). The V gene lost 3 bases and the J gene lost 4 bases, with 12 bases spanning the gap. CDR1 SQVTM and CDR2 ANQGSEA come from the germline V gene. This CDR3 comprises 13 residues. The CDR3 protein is CSVESPGRYGYTF. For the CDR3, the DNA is TGCAGCGTTGAGAGTCCAGGGCGCTATGGCTACACCTTC.

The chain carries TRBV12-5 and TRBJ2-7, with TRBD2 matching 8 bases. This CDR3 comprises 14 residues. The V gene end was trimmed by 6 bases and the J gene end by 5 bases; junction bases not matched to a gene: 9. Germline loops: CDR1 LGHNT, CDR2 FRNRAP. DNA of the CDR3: TGTGCTAGTGGACAAACGGGGGGGCCGAACGAGCAGTACTTC. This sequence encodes CASGQTGGPNEQYF.

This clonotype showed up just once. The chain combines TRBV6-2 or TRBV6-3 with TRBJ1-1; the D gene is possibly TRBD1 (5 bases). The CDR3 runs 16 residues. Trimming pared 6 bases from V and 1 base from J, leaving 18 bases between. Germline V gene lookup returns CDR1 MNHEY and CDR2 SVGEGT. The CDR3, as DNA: TGTGCCAGCAGACATCCCGGGACCCCTCGGAACACTGAAGCTTTCTTT. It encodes CASRHPGTPRNTEAFF.

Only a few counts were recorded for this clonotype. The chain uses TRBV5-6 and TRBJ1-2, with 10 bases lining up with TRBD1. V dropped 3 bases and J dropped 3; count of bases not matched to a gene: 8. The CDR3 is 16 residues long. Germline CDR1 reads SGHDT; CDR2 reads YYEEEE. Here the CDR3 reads CASSSPRGQGYYGYTF. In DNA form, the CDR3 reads TGTGCCAGCAGCTCCCCTCGGGGACAGGGGTACTATGGCTACACCTTC.

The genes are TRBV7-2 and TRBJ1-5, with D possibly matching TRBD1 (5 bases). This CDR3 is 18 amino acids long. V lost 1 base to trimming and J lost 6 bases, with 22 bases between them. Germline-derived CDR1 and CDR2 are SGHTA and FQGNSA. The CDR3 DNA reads TGTGCCAGCAGCTTAGGAGGGGCTAGATACGGTTGGTCTCAGCCCCAGCATTTT. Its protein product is CASSLGGARYGWSQPQHF. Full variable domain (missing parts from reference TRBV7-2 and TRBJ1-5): GAGVSQSPSNKVTEKGKDVELRCDPISGHTALYWYRQSLGQGLEFLIYFQGNSAPDKSGLPSDRFSAERTGGSVSTLTIQRTQQEDSAVYLCASSLGGARYGWSQPQHFGDGTRLSIL.

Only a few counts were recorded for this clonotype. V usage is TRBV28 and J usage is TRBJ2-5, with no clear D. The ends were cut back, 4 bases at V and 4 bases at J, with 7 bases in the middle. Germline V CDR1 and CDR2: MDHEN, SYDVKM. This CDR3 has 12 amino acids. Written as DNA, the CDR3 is TGTGCCAGCAGTTCAAGGGCAGAGACCCAGTACTTC. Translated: CASSSRAETQYF.

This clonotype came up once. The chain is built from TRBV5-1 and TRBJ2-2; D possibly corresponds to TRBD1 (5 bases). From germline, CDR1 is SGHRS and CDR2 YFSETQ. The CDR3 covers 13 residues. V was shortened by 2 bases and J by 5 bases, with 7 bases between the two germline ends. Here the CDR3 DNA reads TGCGCCAGCAGCTTCGACAGAACCGGGGAGCTGTTTTTT. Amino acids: CASSFDRTGELFF.

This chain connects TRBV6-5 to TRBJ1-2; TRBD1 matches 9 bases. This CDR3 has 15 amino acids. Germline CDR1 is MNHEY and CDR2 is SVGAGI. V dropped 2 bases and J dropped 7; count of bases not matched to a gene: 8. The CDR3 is CASSYDPGQGPGYTF. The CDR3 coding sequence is TGTGCCAGCAGTTACGATCCGGGACAGGGACCTGGCTACACCTTC.

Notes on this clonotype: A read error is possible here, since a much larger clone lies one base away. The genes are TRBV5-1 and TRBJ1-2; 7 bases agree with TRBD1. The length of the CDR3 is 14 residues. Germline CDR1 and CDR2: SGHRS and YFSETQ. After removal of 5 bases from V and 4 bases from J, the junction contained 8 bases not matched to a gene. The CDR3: CASSAPGGGYGYTF. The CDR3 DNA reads TGCGCCAGCAGTGCCCCAGGGGGAGGCTATGGCTACACCTTC.

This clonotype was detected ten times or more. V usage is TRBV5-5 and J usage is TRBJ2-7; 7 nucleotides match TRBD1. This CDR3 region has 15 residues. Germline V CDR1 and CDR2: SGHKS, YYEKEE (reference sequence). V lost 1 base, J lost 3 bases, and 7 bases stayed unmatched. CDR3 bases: TGTGCCAGCAGCTTGTTACGGGACAGCCTCTACGAGCAGTACTTC. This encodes CASSLLRDSLYEQYF.

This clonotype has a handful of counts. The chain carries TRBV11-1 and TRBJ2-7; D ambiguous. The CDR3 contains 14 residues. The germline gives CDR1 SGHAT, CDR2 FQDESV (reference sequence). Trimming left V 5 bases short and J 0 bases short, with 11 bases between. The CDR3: CASSLSGFSYEQYF. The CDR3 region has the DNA TGTGCCAGCAGCCTGAGTGGATTCTCCTACGAGCAGTACTTC.